Following are 25 T cell receptor beta chains from one sample sequenced in a study of vaccination effects on CD4 cells after COVID-19. Using immunoSEQ multiplex PCR, the repertoire was profiled, and TCRdb retains in-frame clones only, with some absent. The profile shows fewer than 65,000 clones, approximately 80% of them singletons. The antigens for these receptors are not known. Using viral peptide pools, the ViraFEST assay grew out antigen-specific CD4+ T cells prior to sequencing. Subsequent to a culture period of 10 to 11 days, CD4+ T cells were isolated. The sample in question was CD4+ T cells from PBMCs cultured with HCoV-229E spike peptides, obtained before COVID-19 vaccination. These receptors were collected from a human donor who received a COVID-19 vaccine.

By sample share, this clone is medium-sized. This chain joins TRBV18 and TRBJ2-3, with TRBD2 matching over 7 bases. The germline gives CDR1 KGHSH, CDR2 LQKENI. The CDR3 is 16 residues long. V lost 5 bases and J lost 1; bases outside the gene matches: 9. CDR3 amino acids: CASSKMTSSRTDTQYF. CDR3 sequence (DNA): TGTGCCAGCTCAAAGATGACTAGCTCTCGCACAGATACGCAGTATTTT. The whole variable domain, remainder taken from reference TRBV18 and TRBJ2-3, is NAGVMQNPRHLVRRRGQEARLRCSPMKGHSHVYWYRQLPEEGLKFMVYLQKENIIDESGMPKERFSAEFPKEGPSILRIQQVVRGDSAAYFCASSKMTSSRTDTQYFGPGTRLTVL.

The chain recombines TRBV11-2 with TRBJ2-5, with no clear D. CDR1 and CDR2 (germline): SGHAT, FQNNGV. Trimming pared 5 bases from V and 1 base from J, leaving 11 bases between. The CDR3 loop spans 14 amino acids. The CDR3 sequence is CASSETSIQETQYF. The CDR3 DNA is TGTGCCAGCAGCGAAACATCTATCCAAGAGACCCAGTACTTC. The variable domain in full, completed from reference TRBV11-2 and TRBJ2-5, reads EAGVAQSPRYKIIEKRQSVAFWCNPISGHATLYWYQQILGQGPKLLIQFQNNGVVDDSQLPKDRFSAERLKGVDSTLKIQPAKLEDSAVYLCASSETSIQETQYFGPGTRLLVL.

The chain has TRBV29-1 and TRBJ2-2, with TRBD2 identical over 9 bases. There are 15 residues in the CDR3. V lost 4 bases, J lost 3 bases, and 6 bases stayed unmatched. Germline V gene data show CDR1 as SQVTM and CDR2 as ANQGSEA. CDR3 nucleotides: TGCAGCGTTGTTGGGCTAGCGGGGCACACCGGGGAGCTGTTTTTT. As protein: CSVVGLAGHTGELFF.

The chain recombines TRBV19 with TRBJ2-3, with TRBD2 matching over 12 bases. V dropped 5 bases and J dropped 5; count of bases not matched to a gene: 8. Germline CDR1 reads LNHDA; CDR2 reads SQIVND (reference sequence). This CDR3 is built from 16 residues. The CDR3 DNA follows: TGTGCCAGTAGTTATCTAGCGGGGGGGCCTGTAGATACGCAGTATTTT. Encoded protein: CASSYLAGGPVDTQYF. Full variable domain (rest looked up from reference TRBV19 and TRBJ2-3): DGGITQSPKYLFRKEGQNVTLSCEQNLNHDAMYWYRQDPGQGLRLIYYSQIVNDFQKGDIAEGYSVSREKKESFPLTVTSAQKNPTAFYLCASSYLAGGPVDTQYFGPGTRLTVL.

The chain is built from TRBV19 and TRBJ2-2; D remains ambiguous. This CDR3 is 15 amino acids long. Germline V gene sequence: CDR1 LNHDA, CDR2 SQIVND (reference sequence). The germline V and J ends were trimmed by 2 bases and 6 bases, with 13 bases remaining between them. The CDR3 region is CASSISQRSPGELFF. The CDR3 region has the DNA TGTGCCAGTAGTATATCCCAGAGGAGTCCCGGGGAGCTGTTTTTT. The full variable domain, with the rest looked up from reference TRBV19 and TRBJ2-2, is DGGITQSPKYLFRKEGQNVTLSCEQNLNHDAMYWYRQDPGQGLRLIYYSQIVNDFQKGDIAEGYSVSREKKESFPLTVTSAQKNPTAFYLCASSISQRSPGELFFGEGSRLTVL.

In the case of this clone: The same CDR3 also results from other DNA sequences found in this sample. This rearrangement joins TRBV18 to TRBJ2-7; possibly TRBD1 for D (6 bases). The CDR3 is made up of 13 amino acids. Germline V gene sequence: CDR1 KGHSH, CDR2 LQKENI. The V end lost 2 bases, the J end lost 5 bases, and 10 bases lay between the germline ends. The CDR3 region is CASSPSRGNEQYV. The CDR3 region has the DNA TGTGCCAGCTCACCATCCAGGGGCAACGAGCAGTACGTC.

The chain couples TRBV6-6 to TRBJ1-4; possibly TRBD1 for D (5 bases). V lost 6 bases and J 12 bases, leaving 14 bases between the germline ends. The CDR3 contains 12 residues. Germline CDR1 and CDR2: MNHNY and SVGAGI (reference sequence). The CDR3 is CASRRGVQELFF. CDR3 DNA: TGTGCCAGCAGGCGGGGGGTCCAAGAACTGTTTTTT.

The chain employs TRBV4-3 and TRBJ1-2; D not certain. Trimming stripped 0 bases from V and 4 bases from J, with 3 bases between. CDR3 length: 12 residues. CDR1 and CDR2 from the germline V gene are LGHNA and YSLEER. The CDR3, as DNA: TGCGCCAGCAGCCAAGACAGCTATGGCTACACCTTC. Amino acids: CASSQDSYGYTF.

This clone was counted a single time. Within the sample, other DNA sequences also encode this same CDR3. The V and J genes are TRBV7-2 and TRBJ1-4, with 11 nucleotides matching TRBD1. Germline loops: CDR1 SGHTA, CDR2 FQGNSA. The CDR3 extends over 14 amino acids. The trim removed 4 bases at V and 6 bases at J, leaving 1 base unmatched. CDR3 sequence reads: CASSSGQGDEKLFF. The CDR3 DNA follows: TGTGCCAGCAGCTCGGGACAGGGGGATGAAAAACTGTTTTTT.

The gene calls are TRBV24-1 and TRBJ1-2; possibly TRBD1 for D (5 bases). With 4 bases removed from V and 2 bases from J, the gap between germline ends came to 10 bases. The CDR3 extends over 14 amino acids. Germline V lookup: CDR1 KGHDR, CDR2 SFDVKD. The CDR3 DNA follows: TGTGCCACCAGTGACGCGGACACAAACTATGGCTACACCTTC. Translation: CATSDADTNYGYTF.

V gene TRBV5-1 combines with J gene TRBJ2-1; TRBD2 might be the D (5 bases). Germline lookup yields CDR1 SGHRS and CDR2 YFSETQ. The V end was cut by 3 bases, the J end by 8 bases, with 18 bases between. This CDR3 has 15 residues. CDR3 sequence reads: CASSYPGSREHEQFF. CDR3 sequence (DNA): TGCGCCAGCAGCTACCCGGGTTCCCGGGAACATGAGCAGTTCTTC.

The V and J genes are TRBV7-9 and TRBJ2-7; D unresolved. Trimming left V 2 bases short and J 5 bases short, with 10 bases between. CDR1 and CDR2 (germline): SEHNR, FQNEAQ (reference sequence). The CDR3 covers 13 residues. CDR3 DNA sequence: TGTGCCAGCAGCTTATCCGGTGGGAACGAGCAGTACGTC. This sequence encodes CASSLSGGNEQYV.

This chain links TRBV18 with TRBJ1-1, with TRBD1 identical over 7 bases. Germline V gene sequence: CDR1 KGHSH, CDR2 LQKENI. The CDR3 spans 13 residues. V was clipped by 5 bases and J by 3 bases; unmatched bases: 3. The CDR3 region has the DNA TGTGCCAGCTCAAGGGGGCTTGACACTGAAGCTTTCTTT. This sequence encodes CASSRGLDTEAFF.

V gene TRBV2 combines with J gene TRBJ2-1; possibly TRBD1 for D (6 bases). Trimming took 6 bases from V and 7 from J, leaving 19 bases between them. There are 15 residues in the CDR3. The germline V gene encodes CDR1 SNHLY and CDR2 FYNNEI. DNA of the CDR3: TGTGCCAGCAGCCACAGGGTTCGAGGTATAAATGAGCAGTTCTTC. This encodes CASSHRVRGINEQFF.

This chain joins TRBV6-2 or TRBV6-3 and TRBJ1-1; unclear D gene. Germline V gene data show CDR1 as MNHEY and CDR2 as SVGEGT. Trimming shortened V by 0 bases and J by 11 bases, and 13 bases separated the two germline ends. This CDR3 region has 13 residues. CDR3 sequence reads: CASSYSIGVGAFF. The CDR3 nucleotides are TGTGCCAGCAGTTACTCGATCGGGGTAGGCGCTTTCTTT.

The gene calls are TRBV14 and TRBJ1-3; no definite D call. The V and J ends lost 7 bases and 0 bases respectively, with 13 bases between them. This CDR3 spans 15 amino acids. Germline lookup yields CDR1 SGHDN and CDR2 FVKESK. The CDR3 coding sequence is TGTGCCAGCACATCGGGGAGAGCCTCTGGAAACACCATATATTTT. It is translated as CASTSGRASGNTIYF. Complete variable domain (other parts from reference TRBV14 and TRBJ1-3): EAGVTQFPSHSVIEKGQTVTLRCDPISGHDNLYWYRRVMGKEIKFLLHFVKESKQDESGMPNNRFLAERTGGTYSTLKVQPAELEDSGVYFCASTSGRASGNTIYFGEGSWLTVV.

The chain couples TRBV5-6 to TRBJ2-5; 9 bases are a match to TRBD2. Trimming removed 1 base from V and 4 bases from J; junction bases left unmatched: 2. There are 14 residues in the CDR3. Germline loops: CDR1 SGHDT, CDR2 YYEEEE. The CDR3: CASSLTSGLETQYF. The CDR3, as DNA: TGTGCCAGCAGCTTGACTAGCGGGTTAGAGACCCAGTACTTC.

This clone occurred a few times. The chain uses TRBV28 and TRBJ1-1, with TRBD1 matching 8 bases. The CDR3 length is 11 residues. Germline V gene data show CDR1 as MDHEN and CDR2 as SYDVKM. J gave up 12 bases and V 3 bases, and 3 bases lay outside the gene matches. The CDR3 coding sequence is TGTGCCAGCAGTTTCGACAGGGGAACTTTCTTT. This sequence encodes CASSFDRGTFF.

V gene TRBV5-1 combines with J gene TRBJ1-2; 9 nucleotides align to TRBD1. The CDR3 consists of 15 residues. The germline V gene has CDR1 SGHRS and CDR2 YFSETQ. Trimming took 4 bases from V and 3 from J; bases not matched to a gene: 7. CDR3 sequence reads: CASSGTGQGDYGYTF. CDR3 coding DNA: TGCGCCAGCAGCGGAACGGGACAGGGAGACTATGGCTACACCTTC.

This rearrangement joins TRBV18 to TRBJ2-5; a weak D match, TRBD1 (6 bases). Germline CDR1 KGHSH, CDR2 LQKENI. V was clipped by 3 bases and J by 3 bases, with 11 bases between them. The CDR3 is 14 amino acids. Here the CDR3 reads CASSPNQGKETQYF. The CDR3 nucleotides are TGTGCCAGCTCACCTAATCAGGGGAAAGAGACCCAGTACTTC.

This rearrangement joins TRBV6-2 or TRBV6-3 to TRBJ2-7, with TRBD2 as a possible D gene (6 bases). The CDR3 is made up of 15 amino acids. Per germline, CDR1 MNHEY and CDR2 SVGEGT. Trimming shortened V by 0 bases and J by 6 bases, and 15 bases separated the two germline ends. The CDR3 DNA reads as TGTGCCAGCAGTTACTCTCCAACTAGCTCTTCCGAGCAGTACGTC. Translated: CASSYSPTSSSEQYV.

The DNA of the CDR3 is TGTGCCAGCAGCTTGGTTCGGGATAACACCGGGGAGCTGTTTTTT. This gives the protein CASSLVRDNTGELFF. The chain employs TRBV5-4 and TRBJ2-2; maybe TRBD2 (5 bases). In germline, CDR1 is SGHNT, CDR2 YYREEE (reference sequence). The V and J ends lost 0 bases and 2 bases respectively, with 8 bases between them. The CDR3 consists of 15 residues.

The chain uses TRBV3-1 (or the pseudogene TRBV3-2) and TRBJ2-3; TRBD2 agrees at 9 bases. Trimming at V came to 1 base and at J to 2 bases, leaving 4 bases not matched to a gene. The CDR3 extends over 16 amino acids. Germline loops: CDR1 LGHDT, CDR2 YNNKEL (reference sequence). CDR3 in DNA: TGTGCCAGCAGCCAAGTCCTAGCGGGAAACACAGATACGCAGTATTTT. It specifies CASSQVLAGNTDTQYF.

The V and J genes are TRBV27 and TRBJ1-5; D may be TRBD1 (6 bases). Germline CDR1 is MNHEY and CDR2 is SMNVEV (reference sequence). With 5 bases removed from V and 9 bases from J, the gap between germline ends came to 20 bases. The CDR3 spans 15 residues. The CDR3 sequence is CASSKSTGDLTPQHF. Here the CDR3 DNA reads TGTGCCAGCAGTAAATCGACAGGAGATCTTACGCCCCAGCATTTT.

CDR3 nucleotides: TGTGCCTGGAGCGGGACAGGGGGCTTTGAAAAACTGTTTTTT. It specifies CAWSGTGGFEKLFF. The chain employs TRBV30 and TRBJ1-4; 12 bases align to TRBD1. This CDR3 is 14 amino acids long. CDR1 GTSNPN and CDR2 SVGIG come from the germline V gene (reference sequence). The ends lost 3 bases at V and 7 bases at J; junction bases unmatched: 3.